The 12 T cell receptor beta chains below come from one sample, sequenced in a study of CD8+CD57+ T cells in acquired aplastic anemia. Genomic DNA served as template for TCR beta VDJ and CDR3 profiling. TCRdb reanalysed the reads using MiXCR and keeps one entry per CDR3 protein. The top ten clones hold 35% to 55% of a sample with under 200,000 distinct CDR3 sequences, 55% to 70% of them seen once. Sequencing input: sorted CD4+, CD8+, or CD8+CD57+ T cells (not recorded which) from PBMCs. The receptors shown here come from a human donor with severe aplastic anemia or a healthy control (not recorded which).

The table lists this clonotype with a few counts. The chain recombines TRBV7-6 with TRBJ2-1, with D unclear. Germline V gene lookup returns CDR1 SGHVS and CDR2 FNYEAQ. V lost 3 bases and J lost 10, with 10 bases in between. This CDR3 has 12 amino acids. The CDR3 nucleotides are TGTGCCAGCAGCTTCACAGCTGGGGAGCAGTTCTTC. It is translated as CASSFTAGEQFF.

Of note for this clonotype: A read error may account for a junction end that differs from germline. V and J are TRBV10-3 and TRBJ2-5; 11 nucleotides line up with TRBD1. The CDR3 is 13 amino acids. Germline V lookup: CDR1 ENHRY, CDR2 SYGVKD. This chain's CDR3 is CAISGTGGGTRYF. CDR3 sequence (DNA): TGTGCCATCAGCGGGACAGGGGGGGGGACCCGGTACTTC.

The CDR3 loop is CSVVLSNYGYTF. CDR3 bases: TGCAGCGTTGTGCTAAGTAACTATGGCTACACCTTC. The chain uses TRBV29-1 and TRBJ1-2; D is unclear. Germline V gene data show CDR1 as SQVTM and CDR2 as ANQGSEA. The CDR3 has 12 residues. Trimming stripped 4 bases from V and 1 base from J, with 7 bases between.

In its sample, this clonotype was seen a few times. This chain joins TRBV9 and TRBJ1-5; 9 nucleotides line up with TRBD1. V was clipped by 3 bases and J by 15 bases; unmatched bases: 10. CDR3 length equals 13 residues. The germline V gene encodes CDR1 SGDLS and CDR2 YYNGEE. The CDR3 loop is CASSGWTGAPGHF. CDR3 DNA: TGTGCCAGCAGCGGATGGACAGGGGCCCCTGGGCATTTT.

This clonotype was observed a few times. This chain's CDR3 is CASSPAGNEQYF. The CDR3 DNA sequence: TGTGCCAGTAGTCCGGCAGGGAACGAGCAGTACTTC. J is TRBJ2-7 and V is TRBV19, with D perhaps matching TRBD1 (5 bases). The CDR3 is 12 residues long. Trimming shortened V by 5 bases and J by 5 bases, and 10 bases separated the two germline ends. Looked up from germline, CDR1 is LNHDA and CDR2 is SQIVND (reference sequence).

This chain uses TRBV2 with TRBJ1-1; weak D call: TRBD1 (6 bases). V dropped 6 bases and J dropped 0 bases, with 11 bases sitting between them. This CDR3 is built from 14 residues. The germline gives CDR1 SNHLY, CDR2 FYNNEI. The CDR3 sequence is CASRYRAMNTEAFF. DNA of the CDR3: TGTGCCAGCAGATACAGGGCCATGAACACTGAAGCTTTCTTT.

As concerns this clonotype: A single base separates this from a much larger clone, so it may be a read error. DNA of the CDR3: TGTGCCAGCAGCCAAGAAGGGAGGAGCACTGAAGCTTTCTTT. Its translation is CASSQEGRSTEAFF. The V and J genes are TRBV9 and TRBJ1-1; no clear D gene. This CDR3 is built from 14 residues. V shed 4 bases and J shed 4 bases, with 14 bases lying between them. Germline V gives CDR1 SGDLS, CDR2 YYNGEE.

In this sample, this clonotype turned up many times. This chain uses TRBV7-9 with TRBJ2-3; D remains unclear. V was cut by 5 bases and J by 5 bases, with 8 bases left in between. The germline V gene encodes CDR1 SEHNR and CDR2 FQNEAQ (reference sequence). The CDR3 has 12 residues. The CDR3 DNA is TGTGCCAGCAGCCCCTCCGGAGATACGCAGTATTTT. It encodes CASSPSGDTQYF.

The gene calls are TRBV12-3 or TRBV12-4 and TRBJ1-2; 7 nucleotides align to TRBD1. Trimming took 3 bases from V and 12 from J; bases not matched to a gene: 4. The CDR3 is 11 amino acids. CDR3 nucleotide sequence: TGTGCCAGCAGTTTCAACAGGGGCGACACCTTC. Encoded protein: CASSFNRGDTF.

The J gene is TRBJ1-2, the V gene TRBV20-1, with D possibly TRBD1 on 5 matching bases. V lost 7 bases to trimming and J lost 4 bases, with 13 bases between them. The CDR3 sequence is 12 residues long. CDR1 is DFQATT, CDR2 SNEGSKA, per germline (reference sequence). CDR3 loop: CSGLGELYGYTF. CDR3 bases: TGCAGTGGGCTGGGGGAGCTCTATGGCTACACCTTC.

This chain links TRBV2 with TRBJ1-4; D might be TRBD1 (6 bases). Germline CDR1 is SNHLY and CDR2 is FYNNEI. The CDR3 consists of 16 residues. V was shortened by 5 bases and J by 7 bases, with 20 bases between the two germline ends. CDR3 protein: CASSSRTGQAFEKLFF. In DNA, the CDR3 is TGTGCCAGCAGTAGCCGGACGGGACAAGCCTTTGAAAAACTGTTTTTT.

CDR3: CASSLGSGGPQDTQYF. The CDR3 bases are TGTGCCAGCAGCTTGGGTAGCGGGGGGCCTCAAGATACGCAGTATTTT. The J gene is TRBJ2-3, the V gene TRBV7-9; 10 nucleotides align to TRBD2. Germline assignment: CDR1 SEHNR and CDR2 FQNEAQ (reference sequence). With 3 bases clipped from V and 5 bases from J, the junction kept 8 bases outside the gene matches. The CDR3 contains 16 residues.